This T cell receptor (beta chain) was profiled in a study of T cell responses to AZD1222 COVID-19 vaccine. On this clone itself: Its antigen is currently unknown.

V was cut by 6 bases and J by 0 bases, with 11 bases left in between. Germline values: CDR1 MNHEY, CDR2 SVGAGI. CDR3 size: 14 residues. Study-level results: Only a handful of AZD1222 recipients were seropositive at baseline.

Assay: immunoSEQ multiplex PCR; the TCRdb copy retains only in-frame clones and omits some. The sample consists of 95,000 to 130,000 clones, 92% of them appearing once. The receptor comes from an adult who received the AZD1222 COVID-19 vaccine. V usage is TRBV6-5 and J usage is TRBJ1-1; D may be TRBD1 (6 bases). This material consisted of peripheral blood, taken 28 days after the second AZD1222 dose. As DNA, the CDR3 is TGTGCCAGCAGATCTGGACAGATGAACACTGAAGCTTTCTTT. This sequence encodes CASRSGQMNTEAFF.